The rows below give T cell receptor beta chains drawn from one sample of a study of a mutant IDH1 vaccine in newly diagnosed glioma. Profiling relied on immunoSEQ multiplex PCR, and the TCRdb table lists in-frame clones only, not all of them. This sample carries approximately 70,000 clones, about four fifths of them seen once, and the ten largest clones take approximately 8.2%. The sequenced sample was PBMCs, obtained from a glioma patient treated with radiotherapy, temozolomide or both. The receptors here all came from a man in his fifties with glioma. Both conserved end residues are part of each CDR3. D genes are given only for firm matches. Part of the rows lack a size; the others show once, few, many or a class for expanded clones.

j_call d_call v_call clone_size cdr3_aa cdr3_nt
TRBJ2-1 . TRBV29-1 . CSVEDYNEQFF TGCAGCGTTGAAGATTACAATGAGCAGTTCTTC
TRBJ2-7 TRBD1 TRBV5-4 few CASSLDRVGEQYF TGTGCCAGCAGCCTGGACAGGGTAGGCGAGCAGTACTTC
TRBJ1-1 . TRBV27 few CASTTGRSNTEAFF TGTGCCAGCACGACGGGACGTTCGAACACTGAAGCTTTCTTT
TRBJ2-1 . TRBV19 once CASSIGGRGEQFF TGTGCCAGTAGTATAGGGGGAAGGGGGGAGCAGTTCTTC
TRBJ2-7 TRBD1 TRBV27 . CASSLTGVSYEQYF TGTGCCAGCAGTTTAACAGGGGTCTCCTACGAGCAGTACTTC
TRBJ2-1 . TRBV5-4 . CASSASTGKAHNEQFF TGTGCCAGCAGCGCCTCCACAGGGAAGGCACACAATGAGCAGTTCTTC
TRBJ1-2 . TRBV27 few CASSLSGSYSYTF TGTGCCAGCAGTTTGTCAGGGTCGTATAGCTACACCTTC
TRBJ2-1 TRBD2 TRBV19 . CASMVVSGAYNEQFF TGTGCCAGTATGGTCGTGAGCGGGGCCTACAATGAGCAGTTCTTC
TRBJ1-4 TRBD1 TRBV7-3 . CASSRDREEKLFF TGTGCCAGCAGCCGGGACAGGGAGGAAAAACTGTTTTTT
TRBJ1-1 TRBD1 TRBV6-6 . CASSSDPGGLNTEAFF TGTGCCAGCAGTTCTGATCCAGGGGGTCTGAACACTGAAGCTTTCTTT
TRBJ1-1 . TRBV18 . CASSPPTQWNTEAFF TGTGCCAGCTCACCCCCGACACAGTGGAACACTGAAGCTTTCTTT
TRBJ1-2 . TRBV25-1 . CASSGPSGGEYYGYTF TGTGCCAGCAGTGGGCCATCAGGAGGGGAATACTATGGCTACACCTTC
TRBJ1-2 TRBD1 TRBV29-1 . CSGRDRGLSGYTF TGCAGCGGGAGGGACAGGGGGCTTAGTGGCTACACCTTC
TRBJ1-5 . TRBV6-5 . CASSYKGSQPQHF TGTGCCAGCAGTTACAAGGGGTCTCAGCCCCAGCATTTT
TRBJ2-7 TRBD1 TRBV4-1 . CASSQATGGIAYEQYF TGCGCCAGCAGCCAAGCGACAGGGGGTATCGCCTACGAGCAGTACTTC
TRBJ2-2 TRBD1 TRBV10-3 . CAISRDRANTGELFF TGTGCCATCAGTAGGGACAGGGCGAACACCGGGGAGCTGTTTTTT
TRBJ2-7 . TRBV4-2 . CASSQGRDGTYEQYF TGTGCCAGCAGCCAAGGTCGGGACGGAACCTACGAGCAGTACTTC
TRBJ1-5 . TRBV6-5 once CASSSLTGASPQHF TGTGCCAGCAGTTCTTTAACCGGGGCCTCGCCCCAGCATTTT
TRBJ2-7 TRBD2 TRBV2 . CASRISGGRNEQYF TGTGCCAGCAGGATTAGCGGGGGACGCAACGAGCAGTACTTC
TRBJ2-2 TRBD1 TRBV4-1 . CASSQEGGQGLNTGELFF TGCGCCAGCAGCCAAGAAGGAGGACAGGGCCTTAACACCGGGGAGCTGTTTTTT
TRBJ1-5 . TRBV6-4 . CASSVQGGNQPQHF TGTGCCAGCAGTGTACAGGGTGGCAATCAGCCCCAGCATTTT
TRBJ1-5 . TRBV6-4 . CASSEGSNQPQHF TGTGCCAGCAGTGAGGGGAGCAATCAGCCCCAGCATTTT
TRBJ1-5 . TRBV7-2 . CASSPPGGPNQPQHF TGTGCCAGCAGCCCCCCCGGGGGGCCCAATCAGCCCCAGCATTTT
TRBJ2-5 TRBD2 TRBV6-5 once CASSYERGGLKTQYF TGTGCCAGCAGTTACGAGCGGGGGGGCCTAAAGACCCAGTACTTC
TRBJ1-2 . TRBV30 . CAWSRTFNYGYTF TGTGCCTGGAGCAGGACCTTTAACTATGGCTACACCTTC
TRBJ1-5 TRBD1 TRBV19 . CASRTGGRSNQPQHF TGTGCCAGTCGGACAGGGGGCCGGAGCAATCAGCCCCAGCATTTT
TRBJ1-2 . TRBV19 . CASSIGREYGYTF TGTGCCAGTAGTATAGGCAGGGAGTATGGCTACACCTTC
TRBJ1-1 . TRBV30 . CAWRNTGSTEAFF TGTGCCTGGAGGAACACGGGGAGCACTGAAGCTTTCTTT
TRBJ1-5 TRBD1 TRBV6-1 . CASSPRGTGGQPQHF TGTGCCAGCAGTCCCCGAGGGACAGGGGGTCAGCCCCAGCATTTT
TRBJ2-7 TRBD1 TRBV6-5 . CASSSSGGSYEQYF TGTGCCAGCAGTTCCTCAGGGGGCAGTTACGAGCAGTACTTC
TRBJ1-5 TRBD1 TRBV27 few CASGKTGLNQPQHF TGTGCCAGCGGTAAGACAGGGCTCAATCAGCCCCAGCATTTT
TRBJ1-5 . TRBV6-1 . CASSEISSNQPQHF TGTGCCAGCAGTGAAATCTCTAGCAATCAGCCCCAGCATTTT
TRBJ1-1 . TRBV5-4 . CASSLDPGSSNTEAFF TGTGCCAGCAGCTTGGATCCAGGCAGCTCAAACACTGAAGCTTTCTTT
TRBJ2-1 . TRBV9 . CASSVGAAEQFF TGTGCCAGCAGCGTAGGTGCGGCGGAGCAGTTCTTC
TRBJ2-1 . TRBV18 . CASSLTDGNEQFF TGTGCCAGCTCACTTACGGACGGAAATGAGCAGTTCTTC
TRBJ2-7 . TRBV4-1 . CASSQASVSYEQYF TGCGCCAGCAGCCAGGCTAGCGTCTCCTACGAGCAGTACTTC
TRBJ1-1 . TRBV19 medium-sized CASRIGDTEAFF TGTGCCAGTAGGATAGGGGACACTGAAGCTTTCTTT
TRBJ1-1 . TRBV18 . CASSPLRTEAFF TGTGCCAGCTCACCCTTGAGGACTGAAGCTTTCTTT